These 3 T cell receptor beta chains originate from one sample sequenced in a study of cytomegalovirus exposure and HLA in healthy donors. The primer mix had 60 Vbeta and 13 Jbeta primers. Generated by immunoSEQ multiplex PCR, the TCRdb table keeps only in-frame clones and is missing some. The sample has about 67,000 clones; approximately 90% are singletons. Sequencing was done on a sample of PBMCs. These TCRs come from a woman in her twenties or thirties in good health and CMV-seropositive.

The sample holds one count of this clone. The rearrangement joins TRBV7-9 to TRBJ2-7; D ambiguous. V was clipped by 1 base and J by 2 bases, with 9 bases between them. This CDR3 spans 14 amino acids. From germline, CDR1 is SEHNR and CDR2 FQNEAQ (reference sequence). The CDR3 DNA is TGTGCCAGCAGCTTAGTTCTTAAGCCCTACGAGCAGTACTTC. Translated, it gives CASSLVLKPYEQYF. The entire variable domain, with the rest obtained from reference TRBV7-9 and TRBJ2-7, is as follows: DTGVSQNPRHKITKRGQNVTFRCDPISEHNRLYWYRQTLGQGPEFLTYFQNEAQLEKSRLLSDRFSAERPKGSFSTLEIQRTEQGDSAMYLCASSLVLKPYEQYFGPGTRLTVT.

This chain links TRBV2 with TRBJ1-2; D is uncertain. The V end lost 3 bases, the J end lost 8 bases, and 13 bases lay between the germline ends. Looked up from germline, CDR1 is SNHLY and CDR2 is FYNNEI. The CDR3 is 13 residues long. The CDR3 DNA is TGTGCCAGCAGTGACACAGCCTCGTTAGGCTACACCTTC. Its protein product is CASSDTASLGYTF.

The chain is built from TRBV4-1 and TRBJ1-3; D gene ambiguous. The V end was cut by 0 bases, the J end by 0 bases, with 12 bases between. Germline V lookup: CDR1 MGHRA, CDR2 YSYEKL. This CDR3 contains 17 residues. CDR3 sequence reads: CASSQDLRILSGNTIYF. The CDR3, as DNA: TGCGCCAGCAGCCAAGATCTACGCATCCTCTCTGGAAACACCATATATTTT.